This TCR beta chain stems from a study of T cells in Graves' hyperthyroidism and ophthalmopathy. General study results and limits: Blood shared most expanded thyroid clonotypes above 0.001.

Researchers amplified the TCR beta CDR3 regions from RNA transcripts. HTBI primers were employed in a first-round RT-PCR of the TCR CDR3. TCRdb called the multiplex PCR reads again in MiXCR, with one record for every CDR3 protein. The sample consists of nearly 600,000 distinct CDR3 sequences, approximately 15% of them appearing once. Details on this clonotype: Its target is not known.

Germline loops: CDR1 SGDLS, CDR2 YYNGEE. CDR3 size: 15 residues. Losses at the gene ends were 3 bases for V and 0 bases for J; bases not matched to a gene: 1. Clinical symptoms, serum thyroxine, TRAb, thyroid ultrasound and orbital computed tomography established diagnosis. The source material was blood. The V and J genes are TRBV9 and TRBJ1-3, with 9 bases identical to TRBD1. This clonotype was obtained from a woman aged 18-30 years with Graves' ophthalmopathy. The CDR3 protein is CASSADRGSGNTIYF. The CDR3 DNA is TGTGCCAGCAGCGCGGACAGGGGCTCTGGAAACACCATATATTTT.